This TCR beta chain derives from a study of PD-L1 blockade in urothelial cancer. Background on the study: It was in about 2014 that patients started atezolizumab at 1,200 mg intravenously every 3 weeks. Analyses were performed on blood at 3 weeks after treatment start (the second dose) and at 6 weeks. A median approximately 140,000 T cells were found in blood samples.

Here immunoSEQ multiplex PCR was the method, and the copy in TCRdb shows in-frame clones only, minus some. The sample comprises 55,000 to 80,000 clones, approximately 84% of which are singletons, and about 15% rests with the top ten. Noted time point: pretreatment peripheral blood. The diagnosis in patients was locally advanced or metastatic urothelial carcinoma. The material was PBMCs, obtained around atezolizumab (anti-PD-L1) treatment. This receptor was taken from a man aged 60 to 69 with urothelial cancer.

The CDR3 reads CASSAGQILQETQYF. CDR3 nucleotides: TGTGCCAGCTCAGCCGGACAGATACTTCAAGAGACCCAGTACTTC. V is TRBV18 and J is TRBJ2-5; D might be TRBD1 (6 bases). This CDR3 is built from 15 residues. Germline V gene sequence: CDR1 KGHSH, CDR2 LQKENI. The V gene lost 5 bases and the J gene lost 2 bases, with 15 bases spanning the gap.